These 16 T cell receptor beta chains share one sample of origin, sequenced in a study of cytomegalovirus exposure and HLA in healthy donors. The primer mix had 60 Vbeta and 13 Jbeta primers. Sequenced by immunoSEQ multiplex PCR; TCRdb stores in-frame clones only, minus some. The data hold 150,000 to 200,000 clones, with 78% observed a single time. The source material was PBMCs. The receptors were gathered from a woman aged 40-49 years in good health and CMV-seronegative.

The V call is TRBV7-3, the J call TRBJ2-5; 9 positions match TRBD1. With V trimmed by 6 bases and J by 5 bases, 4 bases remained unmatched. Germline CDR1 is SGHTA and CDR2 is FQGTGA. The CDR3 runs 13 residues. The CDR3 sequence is CASSKDRGETQYF. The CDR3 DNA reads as TGTGCCAGCAGTAAGGACAGGGGCGAGACCCAGTACTTC.

Written as DNA, the CDR3 is TGTGCCAGCAGCGGGACGACTAGCGGGGCGGCGCAGTATTTT. The encoded protein is CASSGTTSGAAQYF. The rearrangement links TRBV7-6 to TRBJ2-3; 11 nucleotides align to TRBD2. The CDR3 has 14 amino acids. Unmatched junction bases numbered 8, after V lost 5 bases and J lost 10 bases. Germline CDR1 SGHVS, CDR2 FNYEAQ.

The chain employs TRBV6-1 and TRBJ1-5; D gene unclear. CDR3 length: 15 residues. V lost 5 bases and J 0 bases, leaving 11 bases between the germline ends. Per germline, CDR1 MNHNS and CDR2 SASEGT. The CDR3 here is CASSKQPYSNQPQHF. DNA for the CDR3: TGTGCCAGCAGTAAACAGCCCTATAGCAATCAGCCCCAGCATTTT.

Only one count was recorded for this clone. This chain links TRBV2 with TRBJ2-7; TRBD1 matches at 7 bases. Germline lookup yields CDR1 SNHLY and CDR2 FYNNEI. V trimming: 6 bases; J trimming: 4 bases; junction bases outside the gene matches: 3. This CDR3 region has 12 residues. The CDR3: CASSATGYEQYF. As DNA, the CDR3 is TGTGCCAGCAGCGCGACAGGGTACGAGCAGTACTTC.

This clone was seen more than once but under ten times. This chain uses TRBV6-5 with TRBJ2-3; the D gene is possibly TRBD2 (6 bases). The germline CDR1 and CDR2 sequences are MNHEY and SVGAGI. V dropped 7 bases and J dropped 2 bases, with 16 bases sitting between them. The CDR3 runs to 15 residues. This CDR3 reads CASTSRLGSTDTQYF. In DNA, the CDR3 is TGTGCCAGCACCAGCAGACTAGGATCCACAGATACGCAGTATTTT.

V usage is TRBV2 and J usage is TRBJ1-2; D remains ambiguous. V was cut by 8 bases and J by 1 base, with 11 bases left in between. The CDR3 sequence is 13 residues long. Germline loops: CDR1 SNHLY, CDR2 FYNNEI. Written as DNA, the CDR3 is TGTGCCAGCCGATACAGAGATAACTATGGCTACACCTTC. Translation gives CASRYRDNYGYTF.

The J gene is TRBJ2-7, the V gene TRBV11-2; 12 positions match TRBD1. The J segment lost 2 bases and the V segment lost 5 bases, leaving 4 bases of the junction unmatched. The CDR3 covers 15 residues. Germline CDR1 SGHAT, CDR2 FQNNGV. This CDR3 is CASSPGTGGPYEQYF. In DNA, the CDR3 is TGTGCCAGCAGCCCCGGGACAGGGGGCCCCTACGAGCAGTACTTC.

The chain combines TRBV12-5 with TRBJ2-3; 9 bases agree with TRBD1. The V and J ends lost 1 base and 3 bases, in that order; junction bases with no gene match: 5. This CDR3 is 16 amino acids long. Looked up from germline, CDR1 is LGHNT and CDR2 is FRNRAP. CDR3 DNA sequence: TGTGCTAGTGGTTTGGGACAGGGGACAGGGACAGATACGCAGTATTTT. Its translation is CASGLGQGTGTDTQYF.

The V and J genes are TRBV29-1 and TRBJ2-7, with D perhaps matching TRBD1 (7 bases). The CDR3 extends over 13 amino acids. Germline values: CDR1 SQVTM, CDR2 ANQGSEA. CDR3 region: CSAGQMSSYEQYF. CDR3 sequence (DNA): TGCAGTGCGGGACAGATGAGCTCCTACGAGCAGTACTTC.

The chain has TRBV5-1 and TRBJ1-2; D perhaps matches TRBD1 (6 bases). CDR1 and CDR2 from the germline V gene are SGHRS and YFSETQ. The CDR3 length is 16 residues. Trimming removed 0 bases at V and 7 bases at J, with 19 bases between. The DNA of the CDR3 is TGCGCCAGCAGCTTGGGGACAGCGTACATTCCGCGTGGCTACACCTTC. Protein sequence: CASSLGTAYIPRGYTF.

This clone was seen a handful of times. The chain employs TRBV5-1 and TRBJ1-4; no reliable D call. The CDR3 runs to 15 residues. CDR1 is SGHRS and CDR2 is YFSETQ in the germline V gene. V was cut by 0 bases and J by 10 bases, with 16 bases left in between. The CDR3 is CASSLDPGPEGKLFF. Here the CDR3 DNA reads TGCGCCAGCAGCTTGGATCCCGGGCCAGAGGGAAAACTGTTTTTT. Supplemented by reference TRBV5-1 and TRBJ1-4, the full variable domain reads KAGVTQTPRYLIKTRGQQVTLSCSPISGHRSVSWYQQTPGQGLQFLFEYFSETQRNKGNFPGRFSGRQFSNSRSEMNVSTLELGDSALYLCASSLDPGPEGKLFFGSGTQLSVL.

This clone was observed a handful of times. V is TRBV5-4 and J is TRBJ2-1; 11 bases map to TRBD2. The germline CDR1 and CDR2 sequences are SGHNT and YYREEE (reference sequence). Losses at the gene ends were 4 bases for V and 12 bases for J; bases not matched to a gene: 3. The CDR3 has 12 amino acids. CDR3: CASSGGTSGQFF. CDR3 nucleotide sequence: TGTGCCAGCAGCGGTGGGACTAGCGGGCAGTTCTTC.

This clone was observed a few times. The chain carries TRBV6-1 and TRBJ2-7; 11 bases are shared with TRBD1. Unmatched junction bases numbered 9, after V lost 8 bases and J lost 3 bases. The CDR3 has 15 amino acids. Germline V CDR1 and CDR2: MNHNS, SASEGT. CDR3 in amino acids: CASLREGTGGYEQYF. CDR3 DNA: TGTGCCAGCCTTCGCGAAGGGACAGGGGGCTACGAGCAGTACTTC.

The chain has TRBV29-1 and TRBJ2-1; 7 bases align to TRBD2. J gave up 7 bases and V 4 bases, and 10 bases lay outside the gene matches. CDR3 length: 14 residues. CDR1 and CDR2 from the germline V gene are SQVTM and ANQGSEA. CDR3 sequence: CSVALWAGENEQFF. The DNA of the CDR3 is TGCAGCGTTGCCCTCTGGGCGGGAGAGAATGAGCAGTTCTTC.

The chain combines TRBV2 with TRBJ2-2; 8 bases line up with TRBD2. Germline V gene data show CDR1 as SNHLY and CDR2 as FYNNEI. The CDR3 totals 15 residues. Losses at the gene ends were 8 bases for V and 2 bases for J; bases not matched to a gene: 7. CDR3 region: CASGFLAGNTGELFF. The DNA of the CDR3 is TGTGCCAGCGGATTCCTAGCGGGTAACACCGGGGAGCTGTTTTTT.

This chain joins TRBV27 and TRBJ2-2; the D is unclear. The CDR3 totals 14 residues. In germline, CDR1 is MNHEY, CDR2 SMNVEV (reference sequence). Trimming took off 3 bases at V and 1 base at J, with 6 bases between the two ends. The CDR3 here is CASSFWLNTGELFF. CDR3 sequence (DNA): TGTGCCAGCAGTTTCTGGCTGAACACCGGGGAGCTGTTTTTT.